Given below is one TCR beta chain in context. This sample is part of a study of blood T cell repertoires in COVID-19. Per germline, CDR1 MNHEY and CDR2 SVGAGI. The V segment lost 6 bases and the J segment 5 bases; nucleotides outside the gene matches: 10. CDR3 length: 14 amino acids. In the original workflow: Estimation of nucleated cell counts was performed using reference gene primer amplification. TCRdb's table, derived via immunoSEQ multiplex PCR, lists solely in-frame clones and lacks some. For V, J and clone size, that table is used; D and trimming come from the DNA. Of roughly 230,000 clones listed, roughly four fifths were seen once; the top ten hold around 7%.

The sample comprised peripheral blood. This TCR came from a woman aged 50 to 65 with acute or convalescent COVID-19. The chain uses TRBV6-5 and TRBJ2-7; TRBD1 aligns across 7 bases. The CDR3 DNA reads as TGTGCCAGCAGACGCCATGACAGGGCTGACGAGCAGTACTTC. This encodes CASRRHDRADEQYF.